The 16 T cell receptor beta chains below come from one sample, sequenced in a study of blood T cell repertoires in COVID-19 (dated by TCRdb to the early 2020s). Library preparation used the immunoSEQ multiplex PCR assay. In its TCRdb copy, this immuneACCESS table keeps in-frame sequences only and misses some clones. Where compared with another copy, unresolved V genes explain less than half of these, and the others have no known cause. For this sample there are approximately 300,000 clones; around 86% appear just once. The ten largest account for roughly 5.3% of the sample. The sample taken for sequencing was PBMCs or T cells enriched from blood (not recorded which). Every receptor here comes from a man aged 55 to 70 who had recovered from COVID-19.

V usage is TRBV12-3 or TRBV12-4 and J usage is TRBJ2-2, with 10 bases that match TRBD1. V shed 6 bases, J shed 5 bases, and the junction held 0 bases outside the gene matches. This CDR3 contains 13 residues. The CDR3 DNA is TGTGCCAGCAGGGGACAGGGGACCGGGGAGCTGTTTTTT. It yields the protein CASRGQGTGELFF.

V usage is TRBV29-1 and J usage is TRBJ2-3; weak D call: TRBD1 (5 bases). The CDR3 consists of 12 residues. From germline, CDR1 is SQVTM and CDR2 ANQGSEA. V gave up 3 bases and J gave up 5 bases, with 9 bases separating them. CDR3 DNA: TGCAGCGTTGAGCGGACACTAGATACGCAGTATTTT. Protein sequence: CSVERTLDTQYF.

This sequence joins TRBV5-5 and TRBJ2-1; possible D gene TRBD2, 6 bases. CDR3 length: 16 residues. The V end was cut by 4 bases, the J end by 0 bases, with 14 bases between. Germline CDR1 SGHKS, CDR2 YYEKEE (reference sequence). The CDR3 protein is CASSRSSVSSYNEQFF. CDR3 in DNA: TGTGCCAGCAGCCGCTCTAGCGTCAGCTCCTACAATGAGCAGTTCTTC.

V and J are TRBV2 and TRBJ2-3; D gene uncertain. The germline gives CDR1 SNHLY, CDR2 FYNNEI. This CDR3 has 13 residues. V gave up 4 bases and J gave up 2 bases, with 7 bases separating them. The CDR3 loop reads CASSGQATDTQYF. The CDR3 bases are TGTGCCAGCAGTGGTCAGGCCACAGATACGCAGTATTTT.

This chain uses TRBV19 with TRBJ1-1; maybe TRBD1 (6 bases). Per germline, CDR1 LNHDA and CDR2 SQIVND (reference sequence). Between the trimmed V and J ends, which lost 1 base and 7 bases, there was a span of 10 bases. This CDR3 is built from 13 residues. This CDR3 reads CASSIGQGFEAFF. The CDR3 DNA reads as TGTGCCAGTAGTATAGGGCAGGGGTTTGAAGCTTTCTTT.

This chain connects TRBV18 to TRBJ2-1, with 10 bases that match TRBD2. This CDR3 is 17 amino acids long. CDR1 is KGHSH and CDR2 is LQKENI in the germline V gene. V gave up 3 bases and J gave up 4 bases; unmatched junction bases: 9. CDR3 sequence reads: CASSPPSGSHGYNEQFF. In DNA, the CDR3 is TGTGCCAGCTCACCCCCTAGCGGGAGTCATGGTTACAATGAGCAGTTCTTC.

The chain is built from TRBV28 and TRBJ2-1, with 11 bases identical to TRBD2. Trimming removed 3 bases from V and 0 bases from J; junction bases left unmatched: 13. This CDR3 has 20 amino acids. Looked up from germline, CDR1 is MDHEN and CDR2 is SYDVKM. CDR3: CASSFPLLRLAGPSYNEQFF. For the CDR3, the DNA is TGTGCCAGCAGTTTCCCCCTTCTTAGACTAGCGGGGCCCTCCTACAATGAGCAGTTCTTC.

The chain recombines TRBV5-1 with TRBJ2-3, with 9 bases lining up with TRBD2. Germline CDR1 SGHRS, CDR2 YFSETQ. The CDR3 covers 16 residues. The V and J ends lost 0 bases and 2 bases, in that order; junction bases with no gene match: 4. The CDR3 DNA is TGCGCCAGCAGCTTGGGGACTAGCGTCTACACAGATACGCAGTATTTT. This sequence encodes CASSLGTSVYTDTQYF.

The chain couples TRBV3-1 (or the pseudogene TRBV3-2) to TRBJ2-2; a possible D gene is TRBD2 (6 bases). The CDR3 runs 18 residues. CDR1 is LGHDT and CDR2 is YNNKEL in the germline V gene (reference sequence). V was trimmed by 4 bases and J by 6 bases, leaving 24 bases between them. In nucleotides, the CDR3 is TGTGCCAGCAGCCGGATCAATGGAGGGTTAGATAACCCCGGGGAGCTGTTTTTT. This gives the protein CASSRINGGLDNPGELFF.

This chain joins TRBV7-2 and TRBJ1-5, with 7 positions matching TRBD1. The trim removed 5 bases at V and 7 bases at J, leaving 11 bases unmatched. This CDR3 region has 15 residues. Germline V gives CDR1 SGHTA, CDR2 FQGNSA. The CDR3 DNA is TGTGCCAGCAGCCCCGACAGGGCTTTATGGCAGCCCCAGCATTTT. It is translated as CASSPDRALWQPQHF. Based on the CDR3 plus reference TRBV7-2 and TRBJ1-5, the full variable domain is GAGVSQSPSNKVTEKGKDVELRCDPISGHTALYWYRQSLGQGLEFLIYFQGNSAPDKSGLPSDRFSAERTGGSVSTLTIQRTQQEDSAVYLCASSPDRALWQPQHFGDGTRLSIL.

This chain connects TRBV30 to TRBJ1-1; TRBD1 is a possible D gene (5 bases). V lost 0 bases to trimming and J lost 1 base, with 21 bases between them. The CDR3 has 18 residues. Germline CDR1 GTSNPN, CDR2 SVGIG (reference sequence). The CDR3 DNA reads TGTGCCTGGAGTGTAATTCGGGGAGGGGCCGACGGGAACACTGAAGCTTTCTTT. This encodes CAWSVIRGGADGNTEAFF.

V and J are TRBV28 and TRBJ2-3; no reliable D call. The germline gives CDR1 MDHEN, CDR2 SYDVKM. The V and J ends lost 1 base and 5 bases respectively, with 10 bases between them. CDR3 length equals 14 residues. Here the CDR3 reads CASSLSVSVDTQYF. The CDR3 region has the DNA TGTGCCAGCAGTTTATCGGTTTCCGTAGATACGCAGTATTTT.

This chain links TRBV24-1 with TRBJ1-3; D not certain. This CDR3 has 11 residues. The germline CDR1 and CDR2 sequences are KGHDR and SFDVKD. The V and J ends lost 3 bases and 8 bases respectively, with 4 bases between them. In DNA form, the CDR3 reads TGTGCCACCAGTGATCCCGACACCATATATTTT. Amino acids: CATSDPDTIYF.

The chain has TRBV5-1 and TRBJ2-7, with TRBD1 matching 8 bases. CDR3 length equals 15 residues. V shed 4 bases and J 4 bases; nucleotides not matched to a gene: 10. CDR1 is SGHRS and CDR2 is YFSETQ in the germline V gene. In DNA, the CDR3 is TGCGCCAGCAGCCCTCGGACAGGGATAAGTTACGAGCAGTACTTC. It is translated as CASSPRTGISYEQYF.

The chain is built from TRBV28 and TRBJ2-1, with D unclear. The CDR3 runs to 13 residues. Trimming pared 6 bases from V and 4 bases from J, leaving 10 bases between. Germline CDR1 reads MDHEN; CDR2 reads SYDVKM. As DNA, the CDR3 is TGTGCCAGCAGCCTAGGAACATACAATGAGCAGTTCTTC. Encoded protein: CASSLGTYNEQFF.

This chain connects TRBV5-1 to TRBJ2-3; TRBD2 agrees at 9 bases. The CDR3 loop spans 13 amino acids. Looked up from germline, CDR1 is SGHRS and CDR2 is YFSETQ. DNA for the CDR3: TGCGCAAGCGCTAGCGGGGGCACAGATACGCAGTATTTT. This translates into CASASGGTDTQYF. The entire variable domain, with the rest obtained from reference TRBV5-1 and TRBJ2-3, is as follows: KAGVTQTPRYLIKTRGQQVTLSCSPISGHRSVSWYQQTPGQGLQFLFEYFSETQRNKGNFPGRFSGRQFSNSRSEMNVSTLELGDSALYLCASASGGTDTQYFGPGTRLTVL.